Below, one T cell receptor (beta chain) is given with its context. The entry originates in a study of blood T cell repertoires in COVID-19. As for the study in general: Samples came from the United States, Italy and Spain, spanning acute and convalescent COVID-19. PBMCs, B-cell-depleted T cells, or T cells provided the cDNA or gDNA that made up the material.

Germline V gives CDR1 SGDLS, CDR2 YYNGEE. The ends were cut back, 4 bases at V and 8 bases at J, with 12 bases in the middle. The CDR3 length is 12 residues. Under the authors' procedure: It was from reference gene primer amplification that nucleated cell counts were estimated. The protocol was immunoSEQ multiplex PCR, while the TCRdb copy is restricted to in-frame clones and leaves out a portion. That table gives V, J and clone size, and the DNA gave D and trimming. The sample has 30,000 to 35,000 clones; roughly 80% are singletons. This sequence was found in a human donor in a cohort sampled during active COVID-19. Sample: peripheral blood. This chain joins TRBV9 and TRBJ1-2; D unclear. The CDR3 nucleotides are TGTGCCAGCAGCCCTGAGATCAGGGGCTACACCTTC. This codes for CASSPEIRGYTF.